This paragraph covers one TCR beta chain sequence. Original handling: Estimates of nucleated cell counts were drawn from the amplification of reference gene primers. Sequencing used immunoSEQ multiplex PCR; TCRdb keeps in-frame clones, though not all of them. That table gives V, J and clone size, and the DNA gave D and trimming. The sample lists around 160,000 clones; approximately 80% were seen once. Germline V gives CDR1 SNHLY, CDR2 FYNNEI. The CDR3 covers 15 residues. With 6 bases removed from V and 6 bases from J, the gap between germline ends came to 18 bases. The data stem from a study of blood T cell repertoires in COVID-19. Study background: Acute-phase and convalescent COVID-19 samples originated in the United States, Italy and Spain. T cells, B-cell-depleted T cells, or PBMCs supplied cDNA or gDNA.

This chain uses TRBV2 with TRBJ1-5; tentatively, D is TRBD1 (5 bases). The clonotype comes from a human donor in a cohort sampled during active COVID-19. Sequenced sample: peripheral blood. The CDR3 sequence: CASSGGTGMGQPQHF. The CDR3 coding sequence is TGTGCCAGCAGCGGAGGGACTGGGATGGGTCAGCCCCAGCATTTT.